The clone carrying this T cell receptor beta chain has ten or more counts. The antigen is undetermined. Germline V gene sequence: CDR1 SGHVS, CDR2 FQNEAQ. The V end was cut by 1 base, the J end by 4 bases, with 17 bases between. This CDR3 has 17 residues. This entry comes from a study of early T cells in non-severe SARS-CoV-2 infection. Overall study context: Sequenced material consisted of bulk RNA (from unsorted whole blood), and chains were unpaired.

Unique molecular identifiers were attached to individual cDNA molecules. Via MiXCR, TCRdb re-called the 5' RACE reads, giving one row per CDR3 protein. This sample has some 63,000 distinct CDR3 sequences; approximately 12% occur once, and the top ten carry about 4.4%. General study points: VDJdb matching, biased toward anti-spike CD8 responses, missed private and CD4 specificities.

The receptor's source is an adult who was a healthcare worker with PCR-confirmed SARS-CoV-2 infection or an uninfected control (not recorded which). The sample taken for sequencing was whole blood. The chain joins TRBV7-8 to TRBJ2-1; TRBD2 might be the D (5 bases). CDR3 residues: CASSLGLGARAYNEQFF. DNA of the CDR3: TGTGCCAGCAGCTTAGGTTTAGGAGCGCGGGCGTACAATGAGCAGTTCTTC.